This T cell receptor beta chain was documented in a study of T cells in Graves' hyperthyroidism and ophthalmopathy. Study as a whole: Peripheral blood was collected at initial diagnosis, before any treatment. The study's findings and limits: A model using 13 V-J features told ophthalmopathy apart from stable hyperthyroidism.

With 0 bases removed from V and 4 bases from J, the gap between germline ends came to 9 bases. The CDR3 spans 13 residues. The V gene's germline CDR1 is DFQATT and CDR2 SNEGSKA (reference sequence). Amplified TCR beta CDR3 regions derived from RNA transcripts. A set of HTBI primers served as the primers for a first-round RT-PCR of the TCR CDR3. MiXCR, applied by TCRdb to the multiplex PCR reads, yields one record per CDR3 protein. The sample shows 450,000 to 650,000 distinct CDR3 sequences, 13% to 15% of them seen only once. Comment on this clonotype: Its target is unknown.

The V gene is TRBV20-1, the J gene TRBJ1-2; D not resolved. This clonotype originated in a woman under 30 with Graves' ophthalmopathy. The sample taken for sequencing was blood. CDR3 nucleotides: TGCAGTGCTAGAGATCTAGGAAGCTATGGCTACACCTTC. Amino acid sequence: CSARDLGSYGYTF.